This TCR beta chain was documented in a study of Graves' ophthalmopathy and Graves' hyperthyroidism (dated by TCRdb to the late 2010s). Concerning the study at large: Peripheral blood was collected before any treatment was given, at the time of initial diagnosis. To tell Graves' ophthalmopathy apart from Graves' hyperthyroidism, and to predict which patients would progress to ophthalmopathy, the study relied on TCR beta repertoire signatures. In total, 135 blood samples were TCR-sequenced: around 42 ophthalmopathy, some 80 hyperthyroidism and some 17 hyperthyroidism-to-ophthalmopathy patients. To explore V-J signatures distinguishing ophthalmopathy from hyperthyroidism, a discovery set of around 97 patients (roughly 44 ophthalmopathy, about 57 stable hyperthyroidism) was enrolled. The independent validation cohort included 18 to 20 hyperthyroidism patients plus 17 patients who later progressed from hyperthyroidism to ophthalmopathy. T-cell repertoires of thyroid tissue and blood were compared in over 5 hyperthyroidism patients. After sampling, hyperthyroidism patients received methimazole starting at 30 mg daily, and ophthalmopathy patients received high-dose intravenous methylprednisolone. The paper's findings and limits, for the study overall: Ophthalmopathy was separated from stable hyperthyroidism by the 13-signature model with around 89% sensitivity and roughly 83% specificity in cross-validation and with 80%/75% in the test set. No statistical method was used to predetermine the sample size, and group allocation was not hidden from the investigators. Among expanded thyroid clonotypes with frequency above 0.001, most also showed up in blood, which suggests that blood repertoires may reflect the thyroid immune response. In validation, the model predicted ophthalmopathy progression with about 64% sensitivity and approximately 72% specificity; eleven to twelve predicted patients were CT-confirmed with GO in a median of 6.5 months.

This clonotype has a count of ten or more. The antigen this receptor binds is unknown. No per-base quality is available; no much larger clone lies one base away. For repertoire sequencing, the TCR beta CDR3 regions were amplified from RNA transcripts. The first round of RT-PCR was done with HTBI primers and the Qiagen OneStep RT-PCR kit, and was followed by a second round of multiplex PCR, then size selection and purification. Libraries were sequenced paired-end with 100 bp reads on an Illumina HiSeq2000. The authors processed their data as follows. SOAPnuke was used for read processing, and reads with adapters, uncalled bases, a mean Phred below 15, or no exact constant-primer or identifier match were discarded. COPE v1.2.5 was used to merge the high-quality paired reads. Unique nucleotide sequences were defined as clonotypes and aligned to IMGT TRB V, D and J references using MiTCR v1.1. The analysis was limited to V-J combinations with a frequency above 0.0001, which together covered over 99% of the repertoires. For each V-J combination, a TCR clonal expansion and chaos score was defined as F50 clonal expansion divided by the chaos observed in the TCRdist matrix. Welch's t-statistics and random forest were used to reduce features to over ten V-J combinations, which were fed into a naive Bayes classifier. The similarity between thyroid and blood repertoires was quantified using the Morisita-Horn index. The public reads were reprocessed in TCRdb via fastp at Q25 and MiXCR, keeping in-frame beta chains. CDR3 protein duplicates are merged, each entry listing the most common genes and DNA. None of the V and J calls come from the authors' own analysis; TCRdb made them. The sample table records 300,000 to 450,000 distinct CDR3 sequences; about 18% of these occur just once. The ten largest clonotypes hold roughly 2.3% of the sample.

Taken from cysteine to phenylalanine, the CDR3 has 15 residues. CDR3 DNA is the only sequence kept; it has 45 bases, read in frame from the first base. CDR1 and CDR2, looked up from the germline V gene (reference sequence), are LNHDA and SQIVND. The germline V and J ends show losses of 3 bases and 1 base respectively, and no gene match explains 4 bases of the junction. A patient counted as having stable hyperthyroidism if there was no progression to ophthalmopathy within 18 months of follow-up. Hyperthyroidism patients were newly diagnosed, with disease duration under 2 months, and aged 18 to 65 years. Patients were excluded if they had other autoimmune diseases, uncontrolled infections, pregnancy or lactation. Clinical symptoms, serum thyroxine, TRAb, thyroid ultrasound and orbital computed tomography were used for diagnosis. PBMCs were isolated from about 9 ml of fresh peripheral blood by Ficoll-Paque density gradient centrifugation. Trizol reagent was used to extract the total RNA, and its quality was then checked on an Agilent 2100 Bioanalyzer.

Sequenced material: peripheral blood. This TCR was recovered from an adult woman with stable Graves' hyperthyroidism. The rearranged segments are TRBV19 and TRBJ2-7, with TRBD2 identical over 9 junction bases. CDR3 region: CASSIHTSGSYEQYF. DNA sequence: TGTGCCAGTAGTATTCATACTAGCGGGTCCTACGAGCAGTACTTC.